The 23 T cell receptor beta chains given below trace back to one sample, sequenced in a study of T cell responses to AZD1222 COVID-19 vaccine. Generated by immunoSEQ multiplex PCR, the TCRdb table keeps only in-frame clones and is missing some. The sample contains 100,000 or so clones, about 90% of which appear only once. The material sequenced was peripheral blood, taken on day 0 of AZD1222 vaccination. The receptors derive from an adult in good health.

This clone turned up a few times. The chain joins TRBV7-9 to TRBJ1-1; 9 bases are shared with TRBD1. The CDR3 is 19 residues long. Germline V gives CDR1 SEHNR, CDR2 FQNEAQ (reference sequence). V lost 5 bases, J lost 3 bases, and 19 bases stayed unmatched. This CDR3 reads CASSRLSGTGPERHTEAFF. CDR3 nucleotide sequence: TGTGCCAGCAGCCGACTATCCGGGACAGGGCCCGAGAGGCACACTGAAGCTTTCTTT.

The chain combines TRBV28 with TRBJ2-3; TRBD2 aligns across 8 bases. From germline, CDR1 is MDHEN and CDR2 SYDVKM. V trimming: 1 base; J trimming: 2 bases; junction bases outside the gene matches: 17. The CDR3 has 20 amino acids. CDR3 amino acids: CASSLLKGWVAGRDTDTQYF. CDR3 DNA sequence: TGTGCCAGCAGTTTATTAAAGGGGTGGGTAGCGGGACGAGACACAGATACGCAGTATTTT. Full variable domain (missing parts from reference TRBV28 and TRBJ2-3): DVKVTQSSRYLVKRTGEKVFLECVQDMDHENMFWYRQDPGLGLRLIYFSYDVKMKEKGDIPEGYSVSREKKERFSLILESASTNQTSMYLCASSLLKGWVAGRDTDTQYFGPGTRLTVL.

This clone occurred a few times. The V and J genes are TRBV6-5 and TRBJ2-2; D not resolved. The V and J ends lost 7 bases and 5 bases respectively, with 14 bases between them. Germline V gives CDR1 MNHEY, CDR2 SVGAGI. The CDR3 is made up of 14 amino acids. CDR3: CASNKGGETGELFF. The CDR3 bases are TGTGCCAGCAACAAGGGCGGCGAAACCGGGGAGCTGTTTTTT.

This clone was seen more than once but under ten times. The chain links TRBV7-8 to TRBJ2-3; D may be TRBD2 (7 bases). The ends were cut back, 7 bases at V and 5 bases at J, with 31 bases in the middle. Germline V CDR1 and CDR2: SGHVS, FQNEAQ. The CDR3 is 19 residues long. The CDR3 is CASNQGSSGNGQWRDTQYF. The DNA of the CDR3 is TGTGCCAGCAACCAAGGCTCGAGCGGGAACGGACAGTGGAGAGATACGCAGTATTTT.

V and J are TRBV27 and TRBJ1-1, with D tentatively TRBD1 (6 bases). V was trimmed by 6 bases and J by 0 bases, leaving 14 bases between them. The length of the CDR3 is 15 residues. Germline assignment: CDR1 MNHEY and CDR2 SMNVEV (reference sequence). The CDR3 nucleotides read TGTGCCAGCAGCCTAAAACAGGGAATGAACACTGAAGCTTTCTTT. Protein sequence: CASSLKQGMNTEAFF.

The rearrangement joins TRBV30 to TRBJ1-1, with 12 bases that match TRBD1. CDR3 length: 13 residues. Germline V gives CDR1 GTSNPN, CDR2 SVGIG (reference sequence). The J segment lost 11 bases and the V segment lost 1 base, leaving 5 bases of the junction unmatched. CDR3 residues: CAWSAGTGGPAFF. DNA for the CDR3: TGTGCCTGGAGTGCTGGGACAGGGGGCCCGGCTTTCTTT.

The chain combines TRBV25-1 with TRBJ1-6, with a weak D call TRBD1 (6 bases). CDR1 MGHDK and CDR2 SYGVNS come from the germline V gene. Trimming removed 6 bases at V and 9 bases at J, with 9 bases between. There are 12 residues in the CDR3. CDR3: CASREQGSPLHF. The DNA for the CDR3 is TGTGCCAGCAGGGAACAGGGTTCACCCCTCCACTTT.

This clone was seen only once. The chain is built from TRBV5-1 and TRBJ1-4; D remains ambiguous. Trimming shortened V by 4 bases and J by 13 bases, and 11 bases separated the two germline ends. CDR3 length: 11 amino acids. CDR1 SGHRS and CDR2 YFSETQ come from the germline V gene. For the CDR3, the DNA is TGCGCCAGCAGCGCGCCAGGACGACTGTTTTTT. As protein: CASSAPGRLFF.

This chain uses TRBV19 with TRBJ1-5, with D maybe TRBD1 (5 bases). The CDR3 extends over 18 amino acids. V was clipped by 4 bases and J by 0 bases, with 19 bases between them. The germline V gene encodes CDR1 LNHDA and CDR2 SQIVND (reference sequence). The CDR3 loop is CASSTAGRGDYSNQPQHF. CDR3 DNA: TGTGCCAGTAGTACAGCGGGGCGCGGAGATTATAGCAATCAGCCCCAGCATTTT.

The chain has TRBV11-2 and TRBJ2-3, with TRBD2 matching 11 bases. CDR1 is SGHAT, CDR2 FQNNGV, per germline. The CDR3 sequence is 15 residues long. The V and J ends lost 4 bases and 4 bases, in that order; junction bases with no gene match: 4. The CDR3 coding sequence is TGTGCCAGCAGCTCCGTACTAGCGGGAGCAGATACGCAGTATTTT. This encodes CASSSVLAGADTQYF.

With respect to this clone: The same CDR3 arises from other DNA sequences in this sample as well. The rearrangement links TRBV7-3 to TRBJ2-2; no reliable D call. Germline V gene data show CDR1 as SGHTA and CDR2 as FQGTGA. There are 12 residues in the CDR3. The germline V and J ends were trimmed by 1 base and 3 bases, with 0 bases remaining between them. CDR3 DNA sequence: TGTGCCAGCAGCTTAAACACCGGGGAGCTGTTTTTT. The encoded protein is CASSLNTGELFF.

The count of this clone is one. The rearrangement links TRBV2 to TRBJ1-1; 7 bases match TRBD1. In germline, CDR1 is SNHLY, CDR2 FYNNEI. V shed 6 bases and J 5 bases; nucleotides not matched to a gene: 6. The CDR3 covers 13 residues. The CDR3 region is CASRRQGATEAFF. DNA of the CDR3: TGTGCCAGCAGGAGACAGGGTGCGACTGAAGCTTTCTTT.

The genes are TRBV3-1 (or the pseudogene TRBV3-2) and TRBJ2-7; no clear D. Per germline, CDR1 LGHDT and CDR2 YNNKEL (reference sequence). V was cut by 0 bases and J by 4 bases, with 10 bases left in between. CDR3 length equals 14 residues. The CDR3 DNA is TGTGCCAGCAGCCAAGATTGGAGACCATACGAGCAGTACTTC. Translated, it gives CASSQDWRPYEQYF.

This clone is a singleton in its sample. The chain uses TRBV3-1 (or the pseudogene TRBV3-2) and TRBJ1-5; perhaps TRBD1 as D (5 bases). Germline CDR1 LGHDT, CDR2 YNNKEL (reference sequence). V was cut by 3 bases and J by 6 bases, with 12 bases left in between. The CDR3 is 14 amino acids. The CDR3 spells CASSQGQDGQPQHF. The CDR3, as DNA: TGTGCCAGCAGCCAGGGGCAGGACGGTCAGCCCCAGCATTTT.

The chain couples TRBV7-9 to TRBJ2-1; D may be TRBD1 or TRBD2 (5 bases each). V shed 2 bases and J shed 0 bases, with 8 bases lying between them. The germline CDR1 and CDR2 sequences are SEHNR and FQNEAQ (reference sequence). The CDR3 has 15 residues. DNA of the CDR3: TGTGCCAGCAGCTTAAGAGGGACCTCCTACAATGAGCAGTTCTTC. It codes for CASSLRGTSYNEQFF.

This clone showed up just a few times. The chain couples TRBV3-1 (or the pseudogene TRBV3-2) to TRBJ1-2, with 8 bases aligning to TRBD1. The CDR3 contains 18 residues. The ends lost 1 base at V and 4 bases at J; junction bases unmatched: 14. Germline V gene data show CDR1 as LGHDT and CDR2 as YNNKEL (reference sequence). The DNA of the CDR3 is TGTGCCAGCAGCCAAGGCCGGGACAGGACTCGAGGACTCTATGGCTACACCTTC. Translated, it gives CASSQGRDRTRGLYGYTF.

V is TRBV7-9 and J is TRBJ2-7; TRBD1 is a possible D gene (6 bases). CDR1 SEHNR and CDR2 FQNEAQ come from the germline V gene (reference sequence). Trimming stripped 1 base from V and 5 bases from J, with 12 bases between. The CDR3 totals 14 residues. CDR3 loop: CASSLVTGSHEQYF. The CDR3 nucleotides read TGTGCCAGCAGCTTAGTTACAGGGTCCCACGAGCAGTACTTC.

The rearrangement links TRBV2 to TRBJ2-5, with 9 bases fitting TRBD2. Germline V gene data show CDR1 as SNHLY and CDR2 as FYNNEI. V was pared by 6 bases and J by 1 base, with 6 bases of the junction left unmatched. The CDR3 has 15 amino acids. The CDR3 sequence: CASSPPTSGQETQYF. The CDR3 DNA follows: TGTGCCAGCAGCCCTCCGACTAGCGGCCAAGAGACCCAGTACTTC. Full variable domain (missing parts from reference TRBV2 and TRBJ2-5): EPEVTQTPSHQVTQMGQEVILRCVPISNHLYFYWYRQILGQKVEFLVSFYNNEISEKSEIFDDQFSVERPDGSNFTLKIRSTKLEDSAMYFCASSPPTSGQETQYFGPGTRLLVL.

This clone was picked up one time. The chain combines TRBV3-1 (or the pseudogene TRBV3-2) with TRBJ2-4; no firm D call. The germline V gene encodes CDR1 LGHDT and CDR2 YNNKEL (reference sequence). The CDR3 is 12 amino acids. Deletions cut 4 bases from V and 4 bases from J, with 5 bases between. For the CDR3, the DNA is TGTGCCAGCAGCCTTACAAAAAACATTCAGTACTTC. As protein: CASSLTKNIQYF.

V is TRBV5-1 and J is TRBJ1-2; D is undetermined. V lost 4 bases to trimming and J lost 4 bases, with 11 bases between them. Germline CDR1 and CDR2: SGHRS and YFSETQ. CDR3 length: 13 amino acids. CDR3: CASSVGIGYGYTF. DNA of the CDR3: TGCGCCAGCAGCGTAGGGATCGGCTATGGCTACACCTTC.

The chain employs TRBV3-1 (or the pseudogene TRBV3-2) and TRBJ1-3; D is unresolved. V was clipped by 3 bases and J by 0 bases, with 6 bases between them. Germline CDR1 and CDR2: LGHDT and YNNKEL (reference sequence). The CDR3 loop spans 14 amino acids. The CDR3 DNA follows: TGTGCCAGCAGCCAGGTCAACTCTGGAAACACCATATATTTT. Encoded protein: CASSQVNSGNTIYF.

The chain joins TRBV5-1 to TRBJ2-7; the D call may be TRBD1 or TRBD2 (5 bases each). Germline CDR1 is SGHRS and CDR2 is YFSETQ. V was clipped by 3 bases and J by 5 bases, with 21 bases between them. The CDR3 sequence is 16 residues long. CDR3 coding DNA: TGCGCCAGCAGCTCGGCGTCACTCTTTGGGGGAGACGAGCAGTACTTC. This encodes CASSSASLFGGDEQYF.

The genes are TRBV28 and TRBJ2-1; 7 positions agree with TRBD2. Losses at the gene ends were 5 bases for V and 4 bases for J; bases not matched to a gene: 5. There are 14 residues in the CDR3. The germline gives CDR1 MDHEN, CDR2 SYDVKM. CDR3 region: CASSDVSGYNEQFF. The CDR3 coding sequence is TGTGCCAGCAGTGACGTTAGCGGGTACAATGAGCAGTTCTTC. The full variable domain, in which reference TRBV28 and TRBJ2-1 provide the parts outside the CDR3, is DVKVTQSSRYLVKRTGEKVFLECVQDMDHENMFWYRQDPGLGLRLIYFSYDVKMKEKGDIPEGYSVSREKKERFSLILESASTNQTSMYLCASSDVSGYNEQFFGPGTRLTVL.